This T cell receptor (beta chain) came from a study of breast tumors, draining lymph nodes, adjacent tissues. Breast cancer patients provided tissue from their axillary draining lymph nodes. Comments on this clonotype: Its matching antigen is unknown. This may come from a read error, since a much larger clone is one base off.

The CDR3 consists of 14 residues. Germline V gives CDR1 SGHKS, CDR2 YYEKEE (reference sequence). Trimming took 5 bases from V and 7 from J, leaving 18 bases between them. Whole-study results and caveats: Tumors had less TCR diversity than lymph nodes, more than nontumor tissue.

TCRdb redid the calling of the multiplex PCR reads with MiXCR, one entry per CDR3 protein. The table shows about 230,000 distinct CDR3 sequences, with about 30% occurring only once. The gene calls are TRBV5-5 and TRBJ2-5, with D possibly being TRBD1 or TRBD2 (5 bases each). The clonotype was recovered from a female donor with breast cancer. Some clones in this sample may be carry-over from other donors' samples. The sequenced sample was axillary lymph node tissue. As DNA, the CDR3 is TGTGCCAGCAGTCCTAAGGGGCCTGGGGGGACCCAGTACTTC. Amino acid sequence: CASSPKGPGGTQYF.